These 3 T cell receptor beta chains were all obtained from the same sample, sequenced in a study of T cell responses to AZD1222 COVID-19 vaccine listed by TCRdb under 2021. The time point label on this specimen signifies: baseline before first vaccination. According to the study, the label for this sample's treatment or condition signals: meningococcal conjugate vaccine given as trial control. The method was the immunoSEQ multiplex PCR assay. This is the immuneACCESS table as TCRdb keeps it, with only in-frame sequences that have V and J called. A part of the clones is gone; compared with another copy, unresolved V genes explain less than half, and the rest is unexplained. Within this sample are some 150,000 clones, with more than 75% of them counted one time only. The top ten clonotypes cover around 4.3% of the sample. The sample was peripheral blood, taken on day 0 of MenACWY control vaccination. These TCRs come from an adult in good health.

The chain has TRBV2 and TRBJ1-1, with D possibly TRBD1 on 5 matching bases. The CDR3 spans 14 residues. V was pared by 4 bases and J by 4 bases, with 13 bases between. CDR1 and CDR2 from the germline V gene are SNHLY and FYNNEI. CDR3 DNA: TGTGCCAGCAGTGCATTGAATGGGGGCACTGAAGCTTTCTTT. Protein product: CASSALNGGTEAFF.

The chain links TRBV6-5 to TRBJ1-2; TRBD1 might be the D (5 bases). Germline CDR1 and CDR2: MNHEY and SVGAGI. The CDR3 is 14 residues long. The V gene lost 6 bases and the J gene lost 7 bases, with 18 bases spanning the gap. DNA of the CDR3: TGTGCCAGCAGCGGCCTGGGGCCGAGGGGTGGCTACACCTTC. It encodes CASSGLGPRGGYTF.

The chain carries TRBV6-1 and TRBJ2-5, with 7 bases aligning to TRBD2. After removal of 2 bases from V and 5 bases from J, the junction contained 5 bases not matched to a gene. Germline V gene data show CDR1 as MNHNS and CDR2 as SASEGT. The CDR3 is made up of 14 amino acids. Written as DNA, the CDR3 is TGTGCCAGCAGTGAACTCCGGGGAGGGGAGACCCAGTACTTC. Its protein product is CASSELRGGETQYF.